This T cell receptor beta chain was obtained from a study of glioma-infiltrating T cells. Amplification of TCR alpha and beta CDR3 regions from RNA used iRepertoire nested multiplex PCR. One entry per CDR3 protein results from TCRdb running MiXCR on the multiplex PCR reads. The table lists roughly 350,000 distinct CDR3 sequences, 41% of them singletons. The CDR3 length is 14 residues. Trimming shortened V by 1 base and J by 6 bases, and 10 bases separated the two germline ends. Germline CDR1 is LGHNA and CDR2 is YSLEER. Note on this clonotype: Its antigen is as yet unknown.

Findings and caveats of the study: Patients with low tissue-blood divergence carried a signature set of shared blood CDR3 motifs.

Sequencing used glioma tissue, nonneoplastic brain tissue, or PBMCs (not recorded which). The receptor's source is a human donor with low-grade glioma or glioblastoma, undergoing nonglioma brain surgery, or in good health (not recorded which). V gene TRBV4-3 combines with J gene TRBJ2-1; D ambiguous. The CDR3 spells CASSQVTAPNEQFF. Here the CDR3 DNA reads TGCGCCAGCAGCCAAGTTACCGCCCCCAATGAGCAGTTCTTC.